The subject of this entry is one TCR beta chain. With 3 bases clipped from V and 5 bases from J, the junction kept 7 bases outside the gene matches. There are 13 residues in the CDR3. Germline CDR1 reads SQVTM; CDR2 reads ANQGSEA. The recently defined diagnostic criteria for definite or probable disease were met by the Susac syndrome patients. While CD8+ and CD4+ T cells were isolated negatively, TEMRA cells were enriched by FACS. This specimen comes from a study of CD8 T cells in Susac syndrome. Overall study: Sequencing included Susac syndrome patients, over five of them with active disease and roughly eight in remission.

Reverse transcription of about 0.5 to 1 ug RNA used random hexamers. Across 54 Vbeta and 13 Jbeta, TCR beta CDR3 was amplified with immunoSEQ multiplex PCR. MiXCR, run by TCRdb on the immunoSEQ multiplex PCR reads, gives a single entry per CDR3 protein. The data show 95,000 to 150,000 distinct CDR3 sequences, with around 94% seen just once and about 0.29% held by the top ten. Sequencing was performed on CD8+ T cells from PBMCs. The V gene is TRBV29-1, the J gene TRBJ2-7, with TRBD1 matching over 7 bases. The clonotype originates from a human donor with Susac syndrome. CDR3 sequence: CSVERGQPHEQYF. Written as DNA, the CDR3 is TGCAGCGTTGAGAGGGGACAGCCCCACGAGCAGTACTTC.